Following are 12 T cell receptor beta chains from one sample sequenced in a study of T-cell reconstitution after alpha-beta-depleted transplantation in children. A library of TCRbeta sequences, prepared with unique molecular identifiers, was generated. MiXCR was run by TCRdb on the PCR reads, yielding one entry per CDR3 protein. The repertoire holds fewer than 550,000 distinct CDR3 sequences, 11% seen once, with roughly 15% in the top ten. The specimen was PBMCs, mostly from graft donor cells, collected 180 days after TCRalphabeta/CD19-depleted stem cell transplant. These receptors all stem from a female patient aged 2 to 10 who had a stem cell transplant for aplastic anemia, so the T cells may come from the graft donor.

This clonotype was observed many times. The chain has TRBV7-9 and TRBJ2-7; 7 positions agree with TRBD1. Trimming at V came to 5 bases and at J to 4 bases, leaving 11 bases not matched to a gene. Germline CDR1 SEHNR, CDR2 FQNEAQ (reference sequence). The length of the CDR3 is 15 residues. The CDR3 loop reads CASSARRDSQYEQYF. The CDR3 nucleotides are TGTGCCAGCAGCGCACGACGGGACAGCCAATACGAGCAGTACTTC.

In this sample, this clonotype turned up a few times. The chain recombines TRBV19 with TRBJ1-2; D is undetermined. Trimming pared 7 bases from V and 7 bases from J, leaving 10 bases between. The CDR3 runs 11 residues. Germline V gene lookup returns CDR1 LNHDA and CDR2 SQIVND (reference sequence). This CDR3 is CASIKARGYTF. The CDR3 DNA is TGTGCCAGTATTAAAGCCCGTGGCTACACCTTC.

As to this clonotype: A junction boundary mismatches the germline segment, possibly from a read error. The chain carries TRBV29-1 and TRBJ1-1; no clear D. The CDR3 loop spans 10 amino acids. Germline loops: CDR1 SQVTM, CDR2 ANQGSEA. The CDR3 DNA reads as TGCAGCGTTGAACGGGTCGGCGCTCTCTTT. Residues: CSVERVGALF.

The chain links TRBV6-5 to TRBJ1-4; D is unresolved. V dropped 0 bases and J dropped 8 bases, with 13 bases sitting between them. This CDR3 region has 15 residues. Germline-derived CDR1 and CDR2 are MNHEY and SVGAGI. The CDR3 region is CASSYSSSTWEKLFF. Here the CDR3 DNA reads TGTGCCAGCAGTTACTCGTCGTCTACTTGGGAAAAACTGTTTTTT.

The rearrangement uses TRBV29-1 and TRBJ2-1; 9 nucleotides line up with TRBD1. This CDR3 comprises 16 residues. The V and J ends lost 6 bases and 8 bases, in that order; junction bases with no gene match: 17. CDR1 is SQVTM, CDR2 ANQGSEA, per germline. The CDR3 is CSVSRDRDYSWDEQFF. As DNA, the CDR3 is TGCAGCGTCTCCCGGGACAGGGACTACAGTTGGGATGAGCAGTTCTTC.

This clonotype was recorded a few times. The V and J genes are TRBV6-1 and TRBJ2-6, with 8 positions matching TRBD1. The trim removed 8 bases at V and 3 bases at J, leaving 9 bases unmatched. Germline lookup yields CDR1 MNHNS and CDR2 SASEGT. The CDR3 sequence is 16 residues long. CDR3 coding DNA: TGTGCCAGCGCCTACTCCAGGGGGCTTGGGGCCAACGTCCTGACTTTC. It codes for CASAYSRGLGANVLTF.

This clonotype occurred a few times. The V gene is TRBV7-6, the J gene TRBJ2-5; no firm D call. The germline gives CDR1 SGHVS, CDR2 FNYEAQ. The germline V and J ends were trimmed by 5 bases and 1 base, with 14 bases remaining between them. The CDR3 runs to 15 residues. The CDR3 is CASSPLVSGQETQYF. In DNA, the CDR3 is TGTGCCAGCAGCCCCCTCGTGTCCGGCCAAGAGACCCAGTACTTC.

The rearrangement links TRBV12-3 or TRBV12-4 to TRBJ2-5; 11 bases are a match to TRBD2. This CDR3 contains 16 residues. V shed 3 bases, J shed 5 bases, and the junction held 8 bases outside the gene matches. In DNA form, the CDR3 reads TGTGCCAGCAGTTTGGTTAGCGGGAGGGGTCGGGAGACCCAGTACTTC. This translates into CASSLVSGRGRETQYF.

This chain joins TRBV29-1 and TRBJ1-1; D is perhaps TRBD1 (6 bases). CDR1 and CDR2 from the germline V gene are SQVTM and ANQGSEA. V lost 7 bases and J lost 1, with 13 bases in between. The CDR3 sequence is 13 residues long. The CDR3: CSARTGQNTEAFF. CDR3 in DNA: TGCAGCGCCAGGACGGGACAGAACACTGAAGCTTTCTTT.

The rearrangement joins TRBV11-2 to TRBJ2-4, with TRBD1 as a possible D gene (6 bases). V was trimmed by 6 bases and J by 8 bases, leaving 29 bases between them. The CDR3 spans 18 residues. Per germline, CDR1 SGHAT and CDR2 FQNNGV. The CDR3 spells CASRGPTTGTIQTDIQYF. DNA for the CDR3: TGTGCCAGCAGAGGGCCCACGACAGGAACCATCCAAACGGACATTCAGTACTTC. The full variable domain, rest sourced from reference TRBV11-2 and TRBJ2-4, is EAGVAQSPRYKIIEKRQSVAFWCNPISGHATLYWYQQILGQGPKLLIQFQNNGVVDDSQLPKDRFSAERLKGVDSTLKIQPAKLEDSAVYLCASRGPTTGTIQTDIQYFGAGTRLSVL.

Written as DNA, the CDR3 is TGTGCCAGCAGCTCCGACTTTAACCGGGACTACCGTTTTGGGGTAAACAATGAGCAGTTCTTC. It yields the protein CASSSDFNRDYRFGVNNEQFF. This chain joins TRBV7-2 and TRBJ2-1; 7 bases fit TRBD2. V dropped 4 bases and J dropped 5; count of bases not matched to a gene: 26. The germline V gene has CDR1 SGHTA and CDR2 FQGNSA. The CDR3 is 21 amino acids.

This clonotype has just a few counts. This chain connects TRBV27 to TRBJ2-7, with 10 bases matching TRBD1. The V gene's germline CDR1 is MNHEY and CDR2 SMNVEV (reference sequence). The V and J ends lost 6 bases and 2 bases, in that order; junction bases with no gene match: 10. This CDR3 has 16 amino acids. This CDR3 is CASRETLDRGAYEQYF. The DNA of the CDR3 is TGTGCCAGCAGAGAAACACTGGACAGGGGGGCCTACGAGCAGTACTTC.